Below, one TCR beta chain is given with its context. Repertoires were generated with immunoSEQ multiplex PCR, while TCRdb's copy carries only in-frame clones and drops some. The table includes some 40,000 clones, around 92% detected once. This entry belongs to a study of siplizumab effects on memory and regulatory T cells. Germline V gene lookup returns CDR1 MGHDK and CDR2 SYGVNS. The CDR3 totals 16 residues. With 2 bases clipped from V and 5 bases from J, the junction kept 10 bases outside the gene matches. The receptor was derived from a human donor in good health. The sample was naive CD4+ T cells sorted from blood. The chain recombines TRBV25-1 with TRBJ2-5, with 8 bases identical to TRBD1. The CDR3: CASSEPLQGGVETQYF. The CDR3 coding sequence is TGTGCCAGCAGTGAACCATTACAGGGGGGCGTGGAGACCCAGTACTTC. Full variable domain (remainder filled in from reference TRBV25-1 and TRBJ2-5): EADIYQTPRYLVIGTGKKITLECSQTMGHDKMYWYQQDPGMELHLIHYSYGVNSTEKGDLSSESTVSRIRTEHFPLTLESARPSHTSQYLCASSEPLQGGVETQYFGPGTRLLVL.